This T cell receptor (beta chain) was documented in a study of T cell repertoires in cytomegalovirus infection. For the study at large: Used in the study were CMV epitopes, some recently identified and HLA-C-restricted, others well-studied and HLA-B-restricted. Public TCR beta signature analysis indicated the presence of both CMV infection and matching HLA type.

TCRdb re-analysed the reads in MiXCR, keeping a single row per CDR3 protein. Of about 920,000 distinct CDR3 sequences listed, approximately 31% were seen once; the top ten hold 13%. This clonotype was seen a few times. Antigen unknown. The sequence derives from a human donor in good health (CMV status not recorded). Some clones in this sample may be carry-over from other donors' samples. The sequencing here drew on cultured CD8+ T cells from PBMCs, taken from culture after CMV antigen stimulation.

CDR3 protein: CASSPTGERDEKLFF. CDR3 coding DNA: TGTGCCAGCAGTCCTACAGGGGAGAGGGATGAAAAACTGTTTTTT. This sequence joins TRBV7-9 and TRBJ1-4; 7 bases line up with TRBD1. The CDR3 extends over 15 amino acids. V was clipped by 6 bases and J by 6 bases; unmatched bases: 10. The germline CDR1 and CDR2 sequences are SEHNR and FQNEAQ (reference sequence).